This T cell receptor beta chain originates from a study of cytomegalovirus exposure and HLA in healthy donors. Study observations and caveats: Reported results showed that the classifier diagnosed cytomegalovirus status with high specificity and sensitivity. For most TCR sequences rarity was the rule, although some public TCRs occurred in many donors.

As to this clone: What it recognizes is unknown.

J gave up 2 bases and V 8 bases, and 6 bases lay outside the gene matches. Germline CDR1 SNHLY, CDR2 FYNNEI. The CDR3 loop spans 14 amino acids. Researchers ran the PCR with 60 Vbeta and 13 Jbeta primers. Generated by immunoSEQ multiplex PCR, the TCRdb table keeps only in-frame clones and is missing some. The repertoire holds 100,000 to 120,000 clones, with over 65% as singletons. Specimen: PBMCs. This chain links TRBV2 with TRBJ2-1, with 7 positions matching TRBD2. The TCR sequence derives from a young man in good health and CMV-seropositive. The CDR3 is CASQAGITYNEQFF. Here the CDR3 DNA reads TGTGCCAGCCAAGCGGGAATTACCTACAATGAGCAGTTCTTC.